These T cell receptor beta chains were read from a single sample in a study of T cell changes during pregnancy in multiple sclerosis. Data came from immunoSEQ multiplex PCR; TCRdb stores just in-frame clones and leaves some out. The sample includes roughly 100,000 clones, roughly 89% of them seen just once. The sequences come from peripheral blood, collected before pregnancy. These receptors were taken from a female donor with multiple sclerosis, enrolled in a pregnancy study. The CDR3 runs from the conserved cysteine through the conserved F or W. Fields, in order: V gene, clone size, D gene, J gene, CDR3 DNA, CDR3 protein. The D gene is left open where the match is weak. A clone size is listed for some rows: how often the clone was seen (once, few, many), or a class if it is expanded.

V gene: TRBV5-1
clone size: -
D gene: TRBD2
J gene: TRBJ2-3
CDR3 DNA: TGCGCCAGCAGCTTGGATACTAGCGGGGGGATAAGGACAGATACGCAGTATTTT
CDR3 protein: CASSLDTSGGIRTDTQYF

V gene: TRBV5-4
clone size: -
D gene: -
J gene: TRBJ1-1
CDR3 DNA: TGTGCCAGCAGCTCAGGGGATAAGAACACTGAAGCTTTCTTT
CDR3 protein: CASSSGDKNTEAFF

V gene: TRBV4-3
clone size: -
D gene: TRBD2
J gene: TRBJ2-5
CDR3 DNA: TGCGCCAGCAGCCAAGATTGGCGGGGGGGCCGAGAGACCCAGTACTTC
CDR3 protein: CASSQDWRGGRETQYF

V gene: TRBV18
clone size: -
D gene: TRBD1
J gene: TRBJ2-7
CDR3 DNA: TGTGCCAGCTCACCACCGGGACAGCTATACGAGCAGTACTTC
CDR3 protein: CASSPPGQLYEQYF

V gene: TRBV7-9
clone size: -
D gene: TRBD1
J gene: TRBJ2-1
CDR3 DNA: TGTGCCAGCAGCTTAGCGAGGACAGGGAGCGATGAGCAGTTCTTC
CDR3 protein: CASSLARTGSDEQFF

V gene: TRBV5-6
clone size: -
D gene: TRBD2
J gene: TRBJ2-1
CDR3 DNA: TGTGCCAGCAGCAAAACGGGACTAGCGGGAGGGAGGTCCTACAATGAGCAGTTCTTC
CDR3 protein: CASSKTGLAGGRSYNEQFF

V gene: TRBV5-6
clone size: -
D gene: TRBD2
J gene: TRBJ2-3
CDR3 DNA: TGTGCCAGCAGCTTGGAGATTAGCGGGGGGGCGTTGGATACGCAGTATTTT
CDR3 protein: CASSLEISGGALDTQYF

V gene: TRBV7-9
clone size: -
D gene: -
J gene: TRBJ2-5
CDR3 DNA: TGTGCCAGCAGCTTCGGGGGATTAACAGGGGAAGAGACCCAGTACTTC
CDR3 protein: CASSFGGLTGEETQYF

V gene: TRBV7-9
clone size: -
D gene: -
J gene: TRBJ1-2
CDR3 DNA: TGTGCCAGCAGCTCGCCGAGGGTGTCGGGTGGCTACACCTTC
CDR3 protein: CASSSPRVSGGYTF

V gene: TRBV27
clone size: once
D gene: TRBD2
J gene: TRBJ2-3
CDR3 DNA: TGTGCCAGCAGTTCCCAGCGGGGGCTCACAGATACGCAGTATTTT
CDR3 protein: CASSSQRGLTDTQYF

V gene: TRBV19
clone size: -
D gene: TRBD1
J gene: TRBJ2-7
CDR3 DNA: TGTGCCAGTAGTATAGGGCAGGGGGACTACGAGCAGTACTTC
CDR3 protein: CASSIGQGDYEQYF

V gene: TRBV28
clone size: -
D gene: -
J gene: TRBJ2-1
CDR3 DNA: TGTGCCAGCATCTCCTTTTGGGGGGACAATGAGCAGTTCTTC
CDR3 protein: CASISFWGDNEQFF

V gene: TRBV9
clone size: -
D gene: TRBD2
J gene: TRBJ2-5
CDR3 DNA: TGTGCCAGCAGCGTAGAGGGACTAGCGGGGTACCAAGAGACCCAGTACTTC
CDR3 protein: CASSVEGLAGYQETQYF

V gene: TRBV7-2
clone size: -
D gene: -
J gene: TRBJ1-5
CDR3 DNA: TGCGCCAGCAGCCATCCAGGGCTCCAGCCCCAGCATTTT
CDR3 protein: CASSHPGLQPQHF

V gene: TRBV6-5
clone size: -
D gene: -
J gene: TRBJ2-1
CDR3 DNA: TGTGCCAGCAGTCCCCATTCTAACAATGAGCAGTTCTTC
CDR3 protein: CASSPHSNNEQFF

V gene: TRBV27
clone size: -
D gene: -
J gene: TRBJ1-1
CDR3 DNA: TGTGCCAGCAGCCCAAGCGGACGCGAGAACACTGAAGCTTTCTTT
CDR3 protein: CASSPSGRENTEAFF